This T cell receptor beta chain was found in a study of spatial heterogeneity in lung cancer. CDR3 length: 16 residues. V shed 5 bases, J shed 5 bases, and the junction held 15 bases outside the gene matches. The germline V gene has CDR1 DFQATT and CDR2 SNEGSKA (reference sequence). In its sample, this clonotype is medium-sized (0.01 to 0.1%). Its target is not known. The sample's time point: sample taken at primary tumor resection. Every cDNA TCR molecule received its own unique molecular identifier. Each CDR3 protein is one row after TCRdb ran MiXCR on the 5' RACE reads. The sample yields over 5,000 distinct CDR3 sequences, roughly 8.2% seen once. Study outcomes and limitations: Higher tumor mutation counts went along with higher counts of expanded intratumoral alpha and beta TCRs.

The V call is TRBV20-1, the J call TRBJ2-3; 8 bases fit TRBD2. This specimen was lung tumor tissue, taken at surgery. The source of this sequence is a female donor with early-stage non-small cell lung cancer. The DNA for the CDR3 is TGCAGTGCTCTTGAGCGGGGGCCGGTCTCGGGAGATACGCAGTATTTT. Amino acid sequence: CSALERGPVSGDTQYF.